A single sample gave rise to the 27 T cell receptor beta chains below, sequenced in a study of CD4 T cells in relation to SARS-CoV-2 and coronaviruses. The unexposed donors gave CD4+ T cells in about 2010-2019, prior to COVID-19. The cells were cultured for 10 days before CD4+ T cells were isolated. Profiled with immunoSEQ multiplex PCR; TCRdb holds only in-frame clones, not every one. This table holds around 25,000 clones, 76% found once. These receptors are not linked to any known antigen. Input material: CD4+ T cells from PBMCs, cultured in vitro. The source of these receptors is a human donor in good health.

This clone was seen a few times. The chain carries TRBV20-1 and TRBJ2-7; D unresolved. Looked up from germline, CDR1 is DFQATT and CDR2 is SNEGSKA (reference sequence). This CDR3 region has 11 residues. V lost 3 bases and J 4 bases, leaving 7 bases between the germline ends. The CDR3 nucleotides are TGCAGTGCTAGGGGTTTGTACGAGCAGTACTTC. Amino acid sequence: CSARGLYEQYF.

The rearrangement joins TRBV5-1 to TRBJ2-6; 9 bases match TRBD1. This CDR3 has 15 residues. The V and J ends lost 5 bases and 2 bases, in that order; junction bases with no gene match: 2. Germline V CDR1 and CDR2: SGHRS, YFSETQ. The CDR3 loop is CASRTGGAGANVLTF. CDR3 coding DNA: TGCGCCAGCAGGACAGGGGGGGCTGGGGCCAACGTCCTGACTTTC.

This sequence joins TRBV5-1 and TRBJ2-7; no definite D call. Germline values: CDR1 SGHRS, CDR2 YFSETQ. The CDR3 runs 11 residues. Trimming cost V 2 bases and J 5 bases, with 5 bases left between them. CDR3 amino acids: CASSLVDEQYF. Written as DNA, the CDR3 is TGCGCCAGCAGCTTAGTGGACGAGCAGTACTTC.

J is TRBJ2-1 and V is TRBV5-4; TRBD1 matches at 7 bases. CDR1 is SGHNT, CDR2 YYREEE, per germline (reference sequence). This CDR3 spans 13 amino acids. V dropped 1 base and J dropped 9; count of bases not matched to a gene: 4. Written as DNA, the CDR3 is TGTGCCAGCAGCTTGAAGGGGGCGGTTGAGCAGTTCTTC. Protein sequence: CASSLKGAVEQFF.

The chain is built from TRBV5-1 and TRBJ2-1; D is possibly TRBD2 (5 bases). This CDR3 spans 15 amino acids. Trimming shortened V by 2 bases and J by 1 base, and 10 bases separated the two germline ends. In germline, CDR1 is SGHRS, CDR2 YFSETQ. Written as DNA, the CDR3 is TGCGCCAGCAGCTTAGGTGGGAGATCCTACAATGAGCAGTTCTTC. It translates to CASSLGGRSYNEQFF. Drawing the rest from reference TRBV5-1 and TRBJ2-1, the complete variable domain is KAGVTQTPRYLIKTRGQQVTLSCSPISGHRSVSWYQQTPGQGLQFLFEYFSETQRNKGNFPGRFSGRQFSNSRSEMNVSTLELGDSALYLCASSLGGRSYNEQFFGPGTRLTVL.

The chain has TRBV18 and TRBJ1-1; D is unresolved. Trimming pared 6 bases from V and 3 bases from J, leaving 11 bases between. Germline V gene lookup returns CDR1 KGHSH and CDR2 LQKENI. This CDR3 is built from 13 residues. CDR3 DNA sequence: TGTGCCAGCTCGGAAATAGAGGACACTGAAGCTTTCTTT. It yields the protein CASSEIEDTEAFF.

Written as DNA, the CDR3 is TGTGCCAGCAGCTTGGACCCGATCCTGGGCGCAACTAATGAAAAACTGTTTTTT. Translation gives CASSLDPILGATNEKLFF. The chain is built from TRBV5-4 and TRBJ1-4, with unresolved D. Germline CDR1 reads SGHNT; CDR2 reads YYREEE (reference sequence). Trimming shortened V by 0 bases and J by 0 bases, and 15 bases separated the two germline ends. The CDR3 loop spans 18 amino acids.

The genes are TRBV30 and TRBJ1-2; D not resolved. Germline assignment: CDR1 GTSNPN and CDR2 SVGIG (reference sequence). This CDR3 comprises 13 residues. Trimming took 3 bases from V and 8 from J, leaving 16 bases between them. The CDR3 coding sequence is TGTGCCTGGAGCCCCGGAGGGCGGCGAGGCTACACCTTC. Its translation: CAWSPGGRRGYTF.

The J gene is TRBJ2-3, the V gene TRBV5-4; unclear D gene. The germline V gene has CDR1 SGHNT and CDR2 YYREEE (reference sequence). The length of the CDR3 is 13 residues. With 4 bases removed from V and 4 bases from J, the gap between germline ends came to 10 bases. In DNA, the CDR3 is TGTGCCAGCAGCACCACGTCCGCAGATACGCAGTATTTT. Residues: CASSTTSADTQYF.

This rearrangement joins TRBV7-3 to TRBJ2-1, with 13 bases matching TRBD2. The J segment lost 4 bases and the V segment lost 5 bases, leaving 2 bases of the junction unmatched. CDR1 is SGHTA, CDR2 FQGTGA, per germline. This CDR3 comprises 15 residues. Written as DNA, the CDR3 is TGTGCCAGCAGCCAACTAGCGGGGGGGTACAATGAGCAGTTCTTC. This gives the protein CASSQLAGGYNEQFF.

The gene calls are TRBV3-1 (or the pseudogene TRBV3-2) and TRBJ1-3, with TRBD1 matching 8 bases. V shed 4 bases and J 2 bases; nucleotides not matched to a gene: 13. CDR1 and CDR2 (germline): LGHDT, YNNKEL (reference sequence). This CDR3 has 18 amino acids. CDR3 amino acids: CASSRIQVLQGAGNTIYF. The DNA of the CDR3 is TGTGCCAGCAGCCGAATACAGGTTCTACAGGGGGCTGGAAACACCATATATTTT.

This sequence joins TRBV6-4 and TRBJ2-6, with D uncertain. Trimming cost V 3 bases and J 0 bases, with 6 bases left between them. The CDR3 spans 15 residues. Germline V gives CDR1 MRHNA, CDR2 SNTAGT. CDR3 in DNA: TGTGCCAGCAGTGAGGTTGTCTCTGGGGCCAACGTCCTGACTTTC. Its translation: CASSEVVSGANVLTF.

This clone showed up just once. The rearrangement links TRBV11-2 to TRBJ2-1, with D perhaps given as TRBD1 or TRBD2 (7 bases each). Germline V CDR1 and CDR2: SGHAT, FQNNGV. This CDR3 spans 17 amino acids. Trimming cost V 5 bases and J 2 bases, with 19 bases left between them. The CDR3 DNA reads TGTGCCAGCAGCCCCAGGGGGGGGCGGGGGCCCTACAATGAGCAGTTCTTC. It yields the protein CASSPRGGRGPYNEQFF.

J is TRBJ2-1 and V is TRBV10-3, with 9 bases aligning to TRBD2. The CDR3 spans 15 residues. The germline V gene has CDR1 ENHRY and CDR2 SYGVKD. V lost 6 bases and J lost 5; bases outside the gene matches: 8. The CDR3 region is CAISAETSGNNEQFF. CDR3 nucleotides: TGTGCCATCAGCGCCGAGACTAGCGGAAACAATGAGCAGTTCTTC.

V usage is TRBV10-1 and J usage is TRBJ2-1, with 11 bases lining up with TRBD2. J lost 2 bases, V lost 0 bases, and 15 bases had no gene match. Germline CDR1 is WNHNN and CDR2 is SYGVQD (reference sequence). The length of the CDR3 is 21 residues. For the CDR3, the DNA is TGCGCCAGCAGTGAGTCCCTTTCTCCCGGGACTAGCGGAGGGGCCTACAATGAGCAGTTCTTC. This gives the protein CASSESLSPGTSGGAYNEQFF.

The J gene is TRBJ2-5, the V gene TRBV19, with TRBD2 matching over 8 bases. Trimming at V came to 4 bases and at J to 5 bases, leaving 12 bases not matched to a gene. Germline CDR1 reads LNHDA; CDR2 reads SQIVND (reference sequence). The CDR3 covers 16 residues. CDR3: CASSSTRVGGGETQYF. The CDR3 DNA reads as TGTGCCAGTAGTAGTACCAGGGTTGGCGGGGGGGAGACCCAGTACTTC.

V usage is TRBV3-1 (or the pseudogene TRBV3-2) and J usage is TRBJ1-3; D is uncertain. The germline V gene encodes CDR1 LGHDT and CDR2 YNNKEL (reference sequence). The CDR3 contains 13 residues. Trimming left V 5 bases short and J 4 bases short, with 9 bases between. CDR3 protein: CASSLGFGNTIYF. The CDR3 bases are TGTGCCAGCAGCTTAGGGTTCGGAAACACCATATATTTT.

This chain links TRBV6-1 with TRBJ2-7, with unresolved D. Germline V gene sequence: CDR1 MNHNS, CDR2 SASEGT. The V and J ends lost 3 bases and 5 bases respectively, with 14 bases between them. The CDR3 runs 14 residues. The CDR3 loop is CASSDRWARDEQYF. The CDR3 DNA reads TGTGCCAGCAGTGACCGTTGGGCCCGGGACGAGCAGTACTTC.

The CDR3 here is CASSLSWELFF. The DNA for the CDR3 is TGTGCCAGCAGTTTAAGCTGGGAGCTGTTTTTT. The genes are TRBV28 and TRBJ2-2; D ambiguous. This CDR3 is built from 11 residues. Germline V lookup: CDR1 MDHEN, CDR2 SYDVKM. The V end was cut by 2 bases, the J end by 9 bases, with 4 bases between.

The rearrangement joins TRBV6-5 to TRBJ2-7; the match to TRBD2 covers 11 bases. Per the germline V gene, CDR1 is MNHEY and CDR2 is SVGAGI. V lost 5 bases and J lost 5; bases outside the gene matches: 8. The CDR3 is 15 amino acids. CDR3 sequence (DNA): TGTGCCAGCAGTATTACTAGCGGGAGTGTCCACGAGCAGTACTTC. Its translation is CASSITSGSVHEQYF.

V is TRBV6-4 and J is TRBJ2-7; 9 bases are shared with TRBD2. V lost 6 bases to trimming and J lost 6 bases; unmatched junction nucleotides: 9. The CDR3 sequence is 14 residues long. The germline gives CDR1 MRHNA, CDR2 SNTAGT. The CDR3 coding sequence is TGTGCCAGCAGCCGTATAGCGGGAGTAGGCGAGCAGTACTTC. It yields the protein CASSRIAGVGEQYF.

This clone was counted once. The rearrangement joins TRBV30 to TRBJ2-5; TRBD2 might be the D (5 bases). V was pared by 2 bases and J by 1 base, with 17 bases between. This CDR3 spans 16 amino acids. Looked up from germline, CDR1 is GTSNPN and CDR2 is SVGIG (reference sequence). CDR3 DNA: TGTGCCTGGAGTCTAAGGCTTACGGGGTTCCAAGAGACCCAGTACTTC. Protein: CAWSLRLTGFQETQYF.

The V and J genes are TRBV15 and TRBJ2-3; possible D gene TRBD1, 6 bases. Germline V CDR1 and CDR2: LNHNV, YYDKDF (reference sequence). The CDR3 totals 13 residues. V lost 6 bases to trimming and J lost 2 bases, with 9 bases between them. The CDR3 nucleotides are TGTGCCACCAGAAGGGACAACACAGATACGCAGTATTTT. Protein product: CATRRDNTDTQYF.

The chain carries TRBV20-1 and TRBJ2-7, with a possible D match to TRBD2 (5 bases). Germline CDR1 reads DFQATT; CDR2 reads SNEGSKA (reference sequence). CDR3 length equals 11 residues. V lost 6 bases, J lost 5 bases, and 11 bases lay in between. The CDR3 reads CSALLENEQYF. In nucleotides, the CDR3 is TGCAGTGCGTTACTAGAAAACGAGCAGTACTTC.

The chain's CDR3 is CASPKGLAGTLFSYNEQFF. For the CDR3, the DNA is TGTGCCAGCCCGAAGGGACTAGCGGGAACTCTTTTCTCCTACAATGAGCAGTTCTTC. The rearrangement links TRBV4-2 to TRBJ2-1; 13 bases are shared with TRBD2. V lost 8 bases and J lost 0; bases outside the gene matches: 13. This CDR3 region has 19 residues. In germline, CDR1 is LGHNA, CDR2 YNFKEQ.

V usage is TRBV28 and J usage is TRBJ2-2; 7 nucleotides line up with TRBD2. Germline V lookup: CDR1 MDHEN, CDR2 SYDVKM. Losses at the gene ends were 8 bases for V and 2 bases for J; bases not matched to a gene: 5. The CDR3 is 14 residues long. The CDR3 is CASGGEKNTGELFF. CDR3 nucleotides: TGTGCCAGCGGGGGGGAAAAAAACACCGGGGAGCTGTTTTTT.

The rearrangement links TRBV5-1 to TRBJ1-2, with D uncertain. V lost 0 bases to trimming and J lost 5 bases, with 17 bases between them. Germline V gives CDR1 SGHRS, CDR2 YFSETQ. CDR3 length equals 16 residues. In DNA, the CDR3 is TGCGCCAGCAGCTTGGGGAGCCCATCAAGTTTATATGGCTACACCTTC. As protein: CASSLGSPSSLYGYTF.